These 19 T cell receptor beta chains were sequenced from one sample in a study of cytomegalovirus exposure and HLA in healthy donors. With 60 Vbeta and 13 Jbeta primers, the PCR was carried out. This table comes from immunoSEQ multiplex PCR, and its TCRdb copy is limited to in-frame clones, with some not included. The sample has some 160,000 clones, over 65% seen once. Sequenced input: PBMCs. These receptors came from a man in his 60s in good health and CMV-seronegative.

The chain joins TRBV18 to TRBJ1-1; D gene uncertain. Between the trimmed V and J ends, which lost 8 bases and 2 bases, there was a span of 18 bases. The CDR3 has 15 amino acids. Germline V gene lookup returns CDR1 KGHSH and CDR2 LQKENI. CDR3 DNA: TGTGCCAGCACTTCACTTACACGGGATAACACTGAAGCTTTCTTT. It is translated as CASTSLTRDNTEAFF.

The J gene is TRBJ2-7, the V gene TRBV7-2; D might be TRBD1 (6 bases). The V gene lost 4 bases and the J gene lost 5 bases, with 24 bases spanning the gap. The CDR3 runs 17 residues. Germline V CDR1 and CDR2: SGHTA, FQGNSA. The CDR3 is CASSSPPTRDKTHEQYF. The CDR3 DNA follows: TGTGCCAGCAGCTCCCCACCTACACGGGACAAAACCCACGAGCAGTACTTC. Full variable domain (outside the CDR3, taken from reference TRBV7-2 and TRBJ2-7): GAGVSQSPSNKVTEKGKDVELRCDPISGHTALYWYRQSLGQGLEFLIYFQGNSAPDKSGLPSDRFSAERTGGSVSTLTIQRTQQEDSAVYLCASSSPPTRDKTHEQYFGPGTRLTVT.

V gene TRBV25-1 combines with J gene TRBJ2-7, with 9 bases matching TRBD2. V dropped 7 bases and J dropped 7; count of bases not matched to a gene: 8. The CDR3 loop spans 13 amino acids. Germline loops: CDR1 MGHDK, CDR2 SYGVNS. The CDR3 sequence is CASNTGLAGEQYF. In nucleotides, the CDR3 is TGTGCCAGCAACACGGGACTAGCTGGGGAGCAGTACTTC.

The chain is built from TRBV19 and TRBJ2-2, with 9 positions matching TRBD2. This CDR3 spans 15 amino acids. Germline trimming cut 9 bases from V and 7 bases from J; bases unmatched to any gene: 12. Looked up from germline, CDR1 is LNHDA and CDR2 is SQIVND (reference sequence). The CDR3 sequence: CASTLAGARGGELFF. In DNA form, the CDR3 reads TGTGCCAGCACCTTAGCGGGAGCTAGGGGCGGGGAGCTGTTTTTT.

The chain recombines TRBV18 with TRBJ2-7; D unresolved. The V gene's germline CDR1 is KGHSH and CDR2 LQKENI. CDR3 length: 15 residues. Trimming left V 2 bases short and J 0 bases short, with 11 bases between. CDR3 nucleotides: TGTGCCAGCTCACCAGGGCCCCAGGCCTCCTACGAGCAGTACTTC. Amino acids: CASSPGPQASYEQYF. Full variable domain (outside the CDR3, taken from reference TRBV18 and TRBJ2-7): NAGVMQNPRHLVRRRGQEARLRCSPMKGHSHVYWYRQLPEEGLKFMVYLQKENIIDESGMPKERFSAEFPKEGPSILRIQQVVRGDSAAYFCASSPGPQASYEQYFGPGTRLTVT.

This clone was observed once. The V call is TRBV5-1, the J call TRBJ2-5; D might be TRBD2 (5 bases). CDR1 and CDR2 (germline): SGHRS, YFSETQ. Trimming removed 1 base from V and 5 bases from J, with 12 bases in between. The CDR3 sequence is 14 residues long. The CDR3 region is CASSLLSSEETQYF. The CDR3 DNA reads TGCGCCAGCAGCTTGCTTAGTAGCGAGGAGACCCAGTACTTC.

As for this clone: A read error may account for a junction end that differs from germline. This chain's CDR3 is CASSSHPAGGRYGYPF. The CDR3 nucleotides read TGTGCCAGCAGCTCCCACCCGGCTGGGGGCCGCTATGGCTACCCCTTC. The V and J genes are TRBV13 and TRBJ1-2, with D perhaps matching TRBD1 (6 bases). Germline assignment: CDR1 PRHDT and CDR2 FYEKMQ (reference sequence). The CDR3 totals 16 residues.

The chain recombines TRBV5-6 with TRBJ1-3; 10 positions agree with TRBD1. V was pared by 5 bases and J by 7 bases, with 9 bases of the junction left unmatched. The CDR3 is 15 residues long. Germline CDR1 reads SGHDT; CDR2 reads YYEEEE. The CDR3 region is CASRQWGQGSNTIYF. CDR3 nucleotide sequence: TGTGCCAGCAGGCAATGGGGACAGGGGAGTAACACCATATATTTT.

This clone was seen more than once but under ten times. The V call is TRBV30, the J call TRBJ1-1, with 9 bases matching TRBD1. V was clipped by 2 bases and J by 0 bases; unmatched bases: 4. Per germline, CDR1 GTSNPN and CDR2 SVGIG (reference sequence). This CDR3 contains 15 residues. CDR3: CAWSSYRGLNTEAFF. In DNA, the CDR3 is TGTGCCTGGAGTTCGTACAGGGGGCTGAACACTGAAGCTTTCTTT.

This chain uses TRBV7-2 with TRBJ2-5, with D possibly TRBD1 on 6 matching bases. This CDR3 comprises 14 residues. The germline gives CDR1 SGHTA, CDR2 FQGNSA. V was clipped by 5 bases and J by 4 bases, with 14 bases between them. The CDR3 DNA follows: TGTGCCAGCAGCCTTCTGACAGGTCTAGAGACCCAGTACTTC. Its translation is CASSLLTGLETQYF.

CDR3 residues: CASSKVGGQSYEQYF. The CDR3 DNA follows: TGTGCCAGCAGCAAAGTCGGGGGACAGTCCTACGAGCAGTACTTC. This chain links TRBV6-1 with TRBJ2-7, with D perhaps matching TRBD1 (7 bases). The germline V and J ends were trimmed by 6 bases and 1 base, with 16 bases remaining between them. Looked up from germline, CDR1 is MNHNS and CDR2 is SASEGT. The CDR3 extends over 15 amino acids.

This chain joins TRBV5-6 and TRBJ2-1, with 7 bases lining up with TRBD1. The trim removed 0 bases at V and 10 bases at J, leaving 4 bases unmatched. The CDR3 sequence is 13 residues long. The germline V gene encodes CDR1 SGHDT and CDR2 YYEEEE. CDR3 protein: CASSLGSGQEQFF. The CDR3 coding sequence is TGTGCCAGCAGCTTGGGTTCGGGACAGGAGCAGTTCTTC.

The chain combines TRBV5-8 with TRBJ2-3, with TRBD2 as a possible D gene (6 bases). The CDR3 contains 18 residues. Germline V gene data show CDR1 as SGHTS and CDR2 as YDEGEE. With 0 bases removed from V and 0 bases from J, the gap between germline ends came to 17 bases. The CDR3 is CASSLEGAWGTSTDTQYF. Here the CDR3 DNA reads TGTGCCAGCAGCTTGGAAGGAGCGTGGGGGACTAGCACAGATACGCAGTATTTT.

V is TRBV6-1 and J is TRBJ2-2; the match to TRBD1 covers 9 bases. This CDR3 contains 16 residues. CDR1 is MNHNS, CDR2 SASEGT, per germline. J gave up 6 bases and V 2 bases, and 7 bases lay outside the gene matches. CDR3 DNA sequence: TGTGCCAGCAGTGAACAGACAGGGGGGTGGGCCGGGGAGCTGTTTTTT. Translated, it gives CASSEQTGGWAGELFF.

The V gene is TRBV6-1, the J gene TRBJ2-7; TRBD1 is a possible D gene (6 bases). The CDR3 is 15 amino acids. V dropped 2 bases and J dropped 2 bases, with 13 bases sitting between them. Germline V gene lookup returns CDR1 MNHNS and CDR2 SASEGT. The CDR3 region is CASSELGQGTYEQYF. The CDR3 DNA reads TGTGCCAGCAGTGAACTGGGACAAGGAACCTACGAGCAGTACTTC.

The V call is TRBV27, the J call TRBJ2-1, with D perhaps matching TRBD2 (6 bases). The CDR3 loop spans 14 amino acids. Deletions cut 0 bases from V and 5 bases from J, with 8 bases between. Germline V lookup: CDR1 MNHEY, CDR2 SMNVEV (reference sequence). In nucleotides, the CDR3 is TGTGCCAGCAGTTTATCCGGGAGTAACAATGAGCAGTTCTTC. Its protein product is CASSLSGSNNEQFF.

The chain joins TRBV6-5 to TRBJ2-7; tentative D call: TRBD2 (6 bases). The V gene's germline CDR1 is MNHEY and CDR2 SVGAGI. The CDR3 loop spans 12 amino acids. V gave up 0 bases and J gave up 6 bases, with 6 bases separating them. CDR3 DNA: TGTGCCAGCAGTTACTCCGGGGGCGAGCAGTACTTC. Protein: CASSYSGGEQYF.

The rearrangement links TRBV28 to TRBJ1-2; tentatively, D is TRBD1 (5 bases). Germline loops: CDR1 MDHEN, CDR2 SYDVKM. The CDR3 runs 12 residues. V lost 7 bases and J lost 3, with 9 bases in between. The CDR3 spells CASMGEDYGYTF. The CDR3 coding sequence is TGTGCCAGCATGGGGGAGGACTATGGCTACACCTTC.

The chain has TRBV4-1 and TRBJ2-5; weak D call: TRBD2 (6 bases). Trimming left V 4 bases short and J 2 bases short, with 14 bases between. The CDR3 extends over 15 amino acids. The germline V gene encodes CDR1 MGHRA and CDR2 YSYEKL. CDR3 amino acids: CASSPNFSGQETQYF. In DNA form, the CDR3 reads TGCGCCAGCAGCCCTAATTTTAGCGGTCAAGAGACCCAGTACTTC.